This T cell receptor beta chain stems from a study of somatic mutations in cytotoxic T cells in rheumatoid arthritis. Germline lookup yields CDR1 KGHSH and CDR2 LQKENI. This CDR3 spans 17 amino acids. Trimming stripped 6 bases from V and 0 bases from J, with 17 bases between. Some clones are missing from TCRdb's copy, which holds only in-frame ones; the method was immunoSEQ multiplex PCR. The sample contains around 15,000 clones, approximately 80% of which appear only once. This TCR came from an adult with rheumatoid arthritis. Sequenced sample: CD8+ T cells sorted from blood. The V and J genes are TRBV18 and TRBJ2-2, with D maybe TRBD1 (5 bases). CDR3 amino acids: CASSPLSNRPNTGELFF. The CDR3 DNA is TGTGCCAGCTCCCCCTTGTCTAACAGGCCGAACACCGGGGAGCTGTTTTTT.